This T cell receptor beta chain stems from a study of cytomegalovirus exposure and HLA in healthy donors. The study, taken as a whole, reports: It was in a later analysis that TCR association rates were seen to vary by HLA locus, highest for DRB1 and lowest for HLA-C.

Primers included in the PCR were 60 Vbeta and 13 Jbeta primers. Profiling relied on immunoSEQ multiplex PCR, and the TCRdb table lists in-frame clones only, not all of them. The repertoire holds 170,000 or so clones, 77% seen once, with about 3.8% in the top ten. Notes on this clone: The antigen is unknown.

The TCR comes from a woman in her sixties or seventies in good health and CMV-seropositive. The sample comprised PBMCs.

The CDR3 reads CSVARLEAYEQYF. The DNA for the CDR3 is TGCAGCGTTGCGAGGTTAGAGGCCTACGAGCAGTACTTC. This sequence joins TRBV29-1 and TRBJ2-5; D gene ambiguous. The DNA matches TRBJ2-7 better at its end, which makes the J call doubtful. Looked up from germline, CDR1 is SQVTM and CDR2 is ANQGSEA. This CDR3 has 13 residues.